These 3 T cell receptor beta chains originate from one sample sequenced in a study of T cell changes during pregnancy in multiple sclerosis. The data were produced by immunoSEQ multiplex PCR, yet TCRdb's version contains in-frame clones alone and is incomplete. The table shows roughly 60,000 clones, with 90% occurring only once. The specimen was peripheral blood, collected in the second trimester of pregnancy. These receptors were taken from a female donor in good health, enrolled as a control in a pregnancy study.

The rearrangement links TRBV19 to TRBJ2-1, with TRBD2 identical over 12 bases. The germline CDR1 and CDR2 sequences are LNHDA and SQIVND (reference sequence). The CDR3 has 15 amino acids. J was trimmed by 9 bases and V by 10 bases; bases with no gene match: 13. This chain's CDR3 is CATEPTSGSSSEQFF. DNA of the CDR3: TGTGCCACCGAACCGACTAGCGGGAGTAGTAGTGAGCAGTTCTTC.

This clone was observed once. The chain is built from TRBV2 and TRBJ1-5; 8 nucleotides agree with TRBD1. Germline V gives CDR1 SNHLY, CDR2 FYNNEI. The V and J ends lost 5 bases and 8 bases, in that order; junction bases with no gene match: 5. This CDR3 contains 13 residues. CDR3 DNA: TGTGCCAGCAGTACAGGGGGAGTCAAGCCCCAGCATTTT. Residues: CASSTGGVKPQHF.

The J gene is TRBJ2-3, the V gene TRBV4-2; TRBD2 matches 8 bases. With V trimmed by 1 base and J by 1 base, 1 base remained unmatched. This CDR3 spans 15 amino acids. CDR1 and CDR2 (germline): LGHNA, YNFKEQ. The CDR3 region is CASSQVRGGTDTQYF. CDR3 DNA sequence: TGTGCCAGCAGCCAAGTGCGGGGGGGCACAGATACGCAGTATTTT.